The 32 T cell receptor beta chains listed next were all sequenced from one sample in a study of cytomegalovirus exposure and HLA in healthy donors. In the PCR, 60 Vbeta and 13 Jbeta primers were used. Only in-frame clones appear in the TCRdb table, and some are missing; sequencing was by immunoSEQ multiplex PCR. This sample contains 150,000 or so clones. Sequenced: PBMCs. These TCRs come from a woman between 45 and 60 years old in good health and CMV-seronegative.

The rearrangement joins TRBV5-8 to TRBJ1-5; perhaps TRBD1 as D (5 bases). V lost 0 bases to trimming and J lost 11 bases, with 18 bases between them. Per germline, CDR1 SGHTS and CDR2 YDEGEE. The CDR3 totals 15 residues. This CDR3 reads CASSLAGGTVWAQHF. The CDR3 DNA sequence: TGTGCCAGCAGCTTGGCCGGGGGTACGGTTTGGGCCCAGCATTTT.

The chain employs TRBV28 and TRBJ1-6, with D uncertain. The germline gives CDR1 MDHEN, CDR2 SYDVKM. There are 13 residues in the CDR3. V lost 8 bases to trimming and J lost 7 bases, with 12 bases between them. The CDR3 bases are TGTGCCAGCCAAACGGAGCCCAATTCACCCCTCCACTTT. It encodes CASQTEPNSPLHF.

The V and J genes are TRBV18 and TRBJ1-5; 10 bases are a match to TRBD1. CDR3 size: 16 residues. The V and J ends lost 6 bases and 2 bases, in that order; junction bases with no gene match: 7. CDR1 and CDR2 (germline): KGHSH, LQKENI. CDR3 loop: CASSATGTGGNQPQHF. CDR3 coding DNA: TGTGCCAGCTCCGCTACAGGGACAGGGGGCAATCAGCCCCAGCATTTT. Using reference TRBV18 and TRBJ1-5 for the parts outside the CDR3, the full variable domain is NAGVMQNPRHLVRRRGQEARLRCSPMKGHSHVYWYRQLPEEGLKFMVYLQKENIIDESGMPKERFSAEFPKEGPSILRIQQVVRGDSAAYFCASSATGTGGNQPQHFGDGTRLSIL.

The chain links TRBV5-6 to TRBJ2-7; TRBD2 matches at 7 bases. This CDR3 has 15 residues. The germline CDR1 and CDR2 sequences are SGHDT and YYEEEE. V was pared by 4 bases and J by 10 bases, with 17 bases of the junction left unmatched. The CDR3 spells CASSLFFGGGRAQYF. DNA for the CDR3: TGTGCCAGCAGCCTTTTCTTCGGGGGAGGGAGGGCTCAGTACTTC.

V and J are TRBV6-1 and TRBJ2-2; D unresolved. The length of the CDR3 is 10 residues. Germline V gives CDR1 MNHNS, CDR2 SASEGT. V was clipped by 5 bases and J by 8 bases, with 3 bases between them. The CDR3 DNA sequence: TGTGCCAGCAGTTTAGGGGAGCTGTTTTTT. Translating gives CASSLGELFF.

CDR3 sequence reads: CASTELGQGLYEQYF. The CDR3 DNA follows: TGTGCCAGCACCGAGCTGGGACAGGGGCTCTACGAGCAGTACTTC. The rearrangement joins TRBV6-1 to TRBJ2-7; 10 positions agree with TRBD1. V trimming: 7 bases; J trimming: 3 bases; junction bases outside the gene matches: 9. The CDR3 is 15 amino acids. Germline CDR1 reads MNHNS; CDR2 reads SASEGT.

The rearrangement links TRBV28 to TRBJ2-7; 9 nucleotides line up with TRBD1. V shed 0 bases, J shed 6 bases, and the junction held 9 bases outside the gene matches. The CDR3 has 16 amino acids. CDR1 and CDR2 from the germline V gene are MDHEN and SYDVKM. The CDR3 coding sequence is TGTGCCAGCAGTTTATGGGGACAGGGAGAGGGGGGCGAGCAGTACTTC. The encoded protein is CASSLWGQGEGGEQYF. The complete variable domain, with remaining parts taken from reference TRBV28 and TRBJ2-7, reads DVKVTQSSRYLVKRTGEKVFLECVQDMDHENMFWYRQDPGLGLRLIYFSYDVKMKEKGDIPEGYSVSREKKERFSLILESASTNQTSMYLCASSLWGQGEGGEQYFGPGTRLTVT.

The chain combines TRBV9 with TRBJ2-3; possibly TRBD1 for D (6 bases). This CDR3 is 15 amino acids long. The germline CDR1 and CDR2 sequences are SGDLS and YYNGEE. V was clipped by 0 bases and J by 3 bases, with 11 bases between them. For the CDR3, the DNA is TGTGCCAGCAGCGTAGCCGGAACAGGGACAGATACGCAGTATTTT. Translation gives CASSVAGTGTDTQYF.

The chain couples TRBV2 to TRBJ1-5, with a possible D match to TRBD1 (6 bases). Germline assignment: CDR1 SNHLY and CDR2 FYNNEI. The CDR3 has 13 amino acids. V was trimmed by 6 bases and J by 2 bases, leaving 8 bases between them. For the CDR3, the DNA is TGTGCCAGCAGGGACAGCGGCAATCAGCCCCAGCATTTT. This translates into CASRDSGNQPQHF. Full variable domain (missing parts from reference TRBV2 and TRBJ1-5): EPEVTQTPSHQVTQMGQEVILRCVPISNHLYFYWYRQILGQKVEFLVSFYNNEISEKSEIFDDQFSVERPDGSNFTLKIRSTKLEDSAMYFCASRDSGNQPQHFGDGTRLSIL.

The chain employs TRBV5-1 and TRBJ2-7; a weak D match, TRBD2 (6 bases). V dropped 1 base and J dropped 6 bases, with 11 bases sitting between them. The CDR3 is 13 amino acids. Germline assignment: CDR1 SGHRS and CDR2 YFSETQ. CDR3 nucleotides: TGCGCCAGCAGCTTGTATCTCGGGGGCGAGCAGTACTTC. Its translation is CASSLYLGGEQYF.

The rearrangement joins TRBV9 to TRBJ1-5; tentatively, D is TRBD1 (5 bases). Germline assignment: CDR1 SGDLS and CDR2 YYNGEE. The CDR3 is 14 amino acids. Trimming took 3 bases from V and 5 from J, leaving 12 bases between them. Here the CDR3 reads CASSADGGDQPQHF. CDR3 coding DNA: TGTGCCAGCAGCGCCGACGGGGGTGATCAGCCCCAGCATTTT.

This chain joins TRBV30 and TRBJ2-3; no clear D gene. The CDR3 runs 13 residues. Germline CDR1 reads GTSNPN; CDR2 reads SVGIG (reference sequence). The V end lost 0 bases, the J end lost 0 bases, and 4 bases lay between the germline ends. The CDR3 spells CAWSVQSTDTQYF. The CDR3 DNA reads TGTGCCTGGAGTGTACAGAGCACAGATACGCAGTATTTT.

The chain uses TRBV6-1 and TRBJ2-7, with 13 bases matching TRBD2. From germline, CDR1 is MNHNS and CDR2 SASEGT. V lost 3 bases to trimming and J lost 4 bases; unmatched junction nucleotides: 9. The length of the CDR3 is 17 residues. The CDR3 DNA is TGTGCCAGCAGTGAGCTGGTACTAGCGGGGGGGGGATACGAGCAGTACTTC. Its translation is CASSELVLAGGGYEQYF.

The genes are TRBV6-6 and TRBJ2-1, with D perhaps TRBD1 (7 bases). Germline values: CDR1 MNHNY, CDR2 SVGAGI (reference sequence). This CDR3 comprises 16 residues. V lost 0 bases, J lost 7 bases, and 16 bases lay in between. CDR3: CASSYSGRGEINEQFF. The CDR3 coding sequence is TGTGCCAGCAGTTACTCGGGCAGGGGGGAGATTAATGAGCAGTTCTTC.

The CDR3 DNA reads as TGTGCCAGCAGCTCAGCAGGGGTGAACACTGAAGCTTTCTTT. Encoded protein: CASSSAGVNTEAFF. This chain links TRBV7-2 with TRBJ1-1; TRBD1 is a possible D gene (6 bases). CDR3 length equals 14 residues. Germline CDR1 reads SGHTA; CDR2 reads FQGNSA. The germline V and J ends were trimmed by 4 bases and 0 bases, with 9 bases remaining between them.

The chain joins TRBV6-1 to TRBJ1-4; 10 bases map to TRBD1. Trimming removed 3 bases from V and 2 bases from J; junction bases left unmatched: 6. CDR1 MNHNS and CDR2 SASEGT come from the germline V gene. CDR3 length equals 17 residues. CDR3 loop: CASSERDRGITNEKLFF. The DNA of the CDR3 is TGTGCCAGCAGTGAGAGGGACAGGGGAATCACTAATGAAAAACTGTTTTTT.

V usage is TRBV10-2 and J usage is TRBJ2-3; D is ambiguous. Trimming removed 0 bases from V and 1 base from J, with 8 bases in between. CDR1 is WSHSY, CDR2 SAAADI, per germline. The CDR3 loop spans 15 amino acids. Here the CDR3 reads CASSESGRGTDTQYF. The CDR3, as DNA: TGCGCCAGCAGTGAGTCGGGCCGAGGCACAGATACGCAGTATTTT.

The chain combines TRBV7-9 with TRBJ1-4, with TRBD1 matching 7 bases. After removal of 4 bases from V and 0 bases from J, the junction contained 11 bases not matched to a gene. Germline lookup yields CDR1 SEHNR and CDR2 FQNEAQ (reference sequence). CDR3 length: 18 amino acids. The CDR3 protein is CASSSEDRDLSTNEKLFF. The CDR3 bases are TGTGCCAGCAGCTCTGAAGACAGGGACCTTTCAACTAATGAAAAACTGTTTTTT.

The chain joins TRBV7-9 to TRBJ2-5, with 9 bases matching TRBD2. In germline, CDR1 is SEHNR, CDR2 FQNEAQ (reference sequence). Trimming removed 5 bases from V and 4 bases from J; junction bases left unmatched: 11. The CDR3 contains 16 residues. The CDR3 region is CASSHLLRGGRETQYF. In nucleotides, the CDR3 is TGTGCCAGCAGCCACCTTTTGCGGGGGGGCCGAGAGACCCAGTACTTC.

V is TRBV29-1 and J is TRBJ2-1; perhaps TRBD2 as D (6 bases). Germline CDR1 and CDR2: SQVTM and ANQGSEA. V was pared by 6 bases and J by 8 bases, with 17 bases between. The CDR3 sequence is 13 residues long. The CDR3, as DNA: TGCAGCGTAACTCCCGGGAGTCAGGATGAGCAGTTCTTC. Its protein product is CSVTPGSQDEQFF.

The chain has TRBV4-2 and TRBJ1-1, with D possibly TRBD1 on 5 matching bases. This CDR3 is 13 amino acids long. Germline V gives CDR1 LGHNA, CDR2 YNFKEQ. The germline V and J ends were trimmed by 7 bases and 0 bases, with 9 bases remaining between them. CDR3 sequence reads: CASTRQLNTEAFF. The CDR3 bases are TGTGCCAGCACCAGACAGCTGAACACTGAAGCTTTCTTT.

The V gene is TRBV4-1, the J gene TRBJ2-7; 10 nucleotides agree with TRBD1. Germline V gives CDR1 MGHRA, CDR2 YSYEKL. V gave up 3 bases and J gave up 2 bases; unmatched junction bases: 10. The CDR3 length is 17 residues. The CDR3 loop is CASSHPQEGTGAYEQYF. The CDR3 nucleotides read TGCGCCAGCAGCCATCCTCAGGAGGGGACAGGGGCCTACGAGCAGTACTTC.

The chain uses TRBV6-1 and TRBJ2-7; possibly TRBD2 for D (5 bases). The V gene lost 7 bases and the J gene lost 2 bases, with 15 bases spanning the gap. Germline-derived CDR1 and CDR2 are MNHNS and SASEGT. The CDR3 runs to 14 residues. The chain's CDR3 is CASIGGLYAYEQYF. The CDR3 DNA sequence: TGTGCCAGCATTGGCGGGCTGTACGCCTACGAGCAGTACTTC.

The chain carries TRBV5-1 and TRBJ2-7; D possibly corresponds to TRBD1 (6 bases). The CDR3 sequence is 14 residues long. Germline-derived CDR1 and CDR2 are SGHRS and YFSETQ. The V gene lost 2 bases and the J gene lost 2 bases, with 11 bases spanning the gap. In nucleotides, the CDR3 is TGCGCCAGCAGCTTAGGACAGAGCGCCTACGAGCAGTACTTC. This sequence encodes CASSLGQSAYEQYF.

The chain joins TRBV11-2 to TRBJ1-6; TRBD1 agrees at 7 bases. The CDR3 contains 14 residues. V lost 5 bases to trimming and J lost 8 bases; unmatched junction nucleotides: 6. Germline V gene sequence: CDR1 SGHAT, CDR2 FQNNGV. DNA for the CDR3: TGTGCCAGCAGCACCGGGACAGTTTATTCACCCCTCCACTTT. Translation gives CASSTGTVYSPLHF.

The chain employs TRBV28 and TRBJ2-2, with D maybe TRBD1 (6 bases). Germline V gene sequence: CDR1 MDHEN, CDR2 SYDVKM. V lost 4 bases, J lost 1 base, and 13 bases lay in between. The CDR3 contains 16 residues. The CDR3 sequence is CASSSPGRGNTGELFF. In nucleotides, the CDR3 is TGTGCCAGCAGTTCTCCGGGCAGGGGGAACACCGGGGAGCTGTTTTTT.

The chain recombines TRBV5-4 with TRBJ1-2; 9 nucleotides agree with TRBD1. The trim removed 3 bases at V and 8 bases at J, leaving 5 bases unmatched. This CDR3 has 13 amino acids. The V gene's germline CDR1 is SGHNT and CDR2 YYREEE (reference sequence). The CDR3 reads CASSSTGGQGYTF. The CDR3 coding sequence is TGTGCCAGCAGCTCGACAGGGGGACAGGGCTACACCTTC.

V is TRBV25-1 and J is TRBJ2-7, with 9 positions matching TRBD1. The CDR3 runs 18 residues. The germline V gene has CDR1 MGHDK and CDR2 SYGVNS. J gave up 9 bases and V 3 bases, and 21 bases lay outside the gene matches. The CDR3, as DNA: TGTGCCAGCAGTGACGGGACTTCCCCCGGGACAGGGCGGTTTCGGCAGTACTTC. Its protein is CASSDGTSPGTGRFRQYF.

V gene TRBV6-4 combines with J gene TRBJ2-2; D perhaps matches TRBD2 (6 bases). Per the germline V gene, CDR1 is MRHNA and CDR2 is SNTAGT. V lost 3 bases and J lost 4, with 12 bases in between. The CDR3 is made up of 15 amino acids. CDR3 amino acids: CASSEWEVSTGELFF. CDR3 nucleotides: TGTGCCAGCAGTGAGTGGGAGGTGAGCACCGGGGAGCTGTTTTTT.

The chain uses TRBV5-5 and TRBJ2-1; D is possibly TRBD2 (6 bases). The germline V and J ends were trimmed by 3 bases and 10 bases, with 20 bases remaining between them. Germline V gives CDR1 SGHKS, CDR2 YYEKEE (reference sequence). The CDR3 is 15 amino acids. Here the CDR3 reads CASSSGGAVRGEQFF. The CDR3 region has the DNA TGTGCCAGCAGCTCCGGGGGAGCGGTTAGGGGAGAGCAGTTCTTC.

The genes are TRBV5-4 and TRBJ2-2; perhaps TRBD2 as D (5 bases). The CDR3 extends over 16 amino acids. Germline CDR1 is SGHNT and CDR2 is YYREEE (reference sequence). The V end lost 4 bases, the J end lost 0 bases, and 13 bases lay between the germline ends. The CDR3 DNA is TGTGCCAGCAGCCGATTTATCGGGACGAACACCGGGGAGCTGTTTTTT. This translates into CASSRFIGTNTGELFF.

This rearrangement joins TRBV28 to TRBJ2-7; possibly TRBD1 for D (6 bases). The germline V gene has CDR1 MDHEN and CDR2 SYDVKM. Trimming took 7 bases from V and 3 from J, leaving 19 bases between them. The length of the CDR3 is 15 residues. The CDR3 reads CASTLSRGQYYEQYF. CDR3 in DNA: TGTGCCAGCACCCTGTCTAGGGGACAATACTACGAGCAGTACTTC. Together with reference TRBV28 and TRBJ2-7, the CDR3 gives the full variable domain: DVKVTQSSRYLVKRTGEKVFLECVQDMDHENMFWYRQDPGLGLRLIYFSYDVKMKEKGDIPEGYSVSREKKERFSLILESASTNQTSMYLCASTLSRGQYYEQYFGPGTRLTVT.